This record concerns one T cell receptor beta chain sequence. Its matching antigen is unknown. The sample comes from a study of identical twins. Study-wide results and limits: Among monozygotic twins, out-of-frame TCR alpha sharing exceeded what models predicted. Rather than following the same donors, the conclusions depended on cross-sectional statistical analysis.

One entry per CDR3 protein, called by TCRdb with MiXCR from the 5' RACE reads. The sample holds about 890,000 distinct CDR3 sequences, over 9% seen once. Everyone who gave samples was a healthy Caucasian. This CDR3 comprises 12 residues. V lost 8 bases and J lost 4, with 12 bases in between. These data also featured in a second study, about yellow fever vaccine responses in identical twins. That study adds: Twins showed a vaccine T cell response that reportedly seemed partly convergent, partly personalized.

Sequencing was carried out using PBMCs. This sequence joins TRBV23-1 and TRBJ2-7, with a weak D call TRBD2 (7 bases). TRBV23-1 is classed as an ORF, of uncertain function. This receptor was identified in a young woman in good health. The CDR3 here is CASGEGGYEQYF. The DNA for the CDR3 is TGCGCCAGCGGCGAGGGGGGGTACGAGCAGTACTTC.